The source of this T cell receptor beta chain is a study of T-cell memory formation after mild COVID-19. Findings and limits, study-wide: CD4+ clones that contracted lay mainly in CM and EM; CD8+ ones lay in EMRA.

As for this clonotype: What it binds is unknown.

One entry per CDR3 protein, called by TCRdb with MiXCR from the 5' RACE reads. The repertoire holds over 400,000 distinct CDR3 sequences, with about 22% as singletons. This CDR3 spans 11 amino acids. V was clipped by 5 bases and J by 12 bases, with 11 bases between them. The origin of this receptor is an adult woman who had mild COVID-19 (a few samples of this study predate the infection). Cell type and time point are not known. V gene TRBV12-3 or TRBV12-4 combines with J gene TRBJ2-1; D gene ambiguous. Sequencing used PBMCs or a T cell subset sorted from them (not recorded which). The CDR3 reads CASSPARVQFF. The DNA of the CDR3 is TGTGCCAGCAGTCCCGCTCGAGTGCAGTTCTTC.